The rows below give T cell receptor beta chains drawn from one sample of a study of cytomegalovirus exposure and HLA in healthy donors. The protocol was immunoSEQ multiplex PCR, while the TCRdb copy is restricted to in-frame clones and leaves out a portion. The table shows 140,000 to 150,000 clones, with roughly 80% occurring only once. Sequences were obtained from PBMCs. The receptors come from a woman in her forties in good health and CMV-seropositive. Both conserved end residues are part of each CDR3. D genes are given only for firm matches. Expanded clones get a size class; other rows say once, few or many, or leave the size out.

abundance: -
j_gene: TRBJ2-7
v_gene: TRBV9
d_gene: TRBD1
CDR3aa: CASSAPPGTGQPWQYF
CDR3nt: TGTGCCAGCAGCGCCCCCCCCGGGACAGGTCAACCTTGGCAGTACTTC

abundance: -
j_gene: TRBJ2-2
v_gene: TRBV7-9
d_gene: -
CDR3aa: CASSLYADTGELFF
CDR3nt: TGTGCCAGCAGCTTATATGCGGACACCGGGGAGCTGTTTTTT

abundance: -
j_gene: TRBJ2-7
v_gene: TRBV6-5
d_gene: TRBD2
CDR3aa: CASSYSGGKGLYEQYF
CDR3nt: TGTGCCAGCAGTTACTCGGGAGGGAAGGGGCTCTACGAGCAGTACTTC

abundance: -
j_gene: TRBJ1-2
v_gene: TRBV29-1
d_gene: TRBD1
CDR3aa: CSVEAGQGKYGYTF
CDR3nt: TGCAGCGTTGAAGCGGGACAGGGTAAATATGGCTACACCTTC

abundance: -
j_gene: TRBJ2-1
v_gene: TRBV7-3
d_gene: TRBD1
CDR3aa: CASAGTGGEQFF
CDR3nt: TGTGCCAGCGCTGGGACAGGGGGTGAGCAGTTCTTC

abundance: once
j_gene: TRBJ2-2
v_gene: TRBV2
d_gene: -
CDR3aa: CASSLDNPNTGELFF
CDR3nt: TGTGCCAGCAGTCTGGACAATCCGAACACCGGGGAGCTGTTTTTT

abundance: -
j_gene: TRBJ1-5
v_gene: TRBV5-1
d_gene: -
CDR3aa: CASSLDPGGNQPQHF
CDR3nt: TGCGCCAGCAGCTTGGACCCGGGGGGCAATCAGCCCCAGCATTTT

abundance: few
j_gene: TRBJ1-4
v_gene: TRBV6-1
d_gene: TRBD1
CDR3aa: CASSLLGQDNEKLFF
CDR3nt: TGTGCCAGCAGCCTACTGGGACAGGATAATGAAAAACTGTTTTTT

abundance: once
j_gene: TRBJ1-1
v_gene: TRBV19
d_gene: -
CDR3aa: CASGDRGRGTEAFF
CDR3nt: TGTGCCAGTGGGGATCGGGGGAGAGGCACTGAAGCTTTCTTT

abundance: -
j_gene: TRBJ1-1
v_gene: TRBV19
d_gene: -
CDR3aa: CASSGRDLMNTEAFF
CDR3nt: TGTGCCAGTAGTGGGCGGGACCTTATGAACACTGAAGCTTTCTTT

abundance: -
j_gene: TRBJ2-7
v_gene: TRBV28
d_gene: TRBD2
CDR3aa: CASSFSSGGIYEQYF
CDR3nt: TGTGCCAGCAGTTTTTCTAGCGGGGGGATCTACGAGCAGTACTTC

abundance: -
j_gene: TRBJ2-3
v_gene: TRBV2
d_gene: TRBD1
CDR3aa: CASRGTAKDTQYF
CDR3nt: TGTGCCAGCAGAGGGACAGCGAAAGATACGCAGTATTTT

abundance: -
j_gene: TRBJ1-3
v_gene: TRBV9
d_gene: -
CDR3aa: CASSVSLPQTGPSSGNTIYF
CDR3nt: TGTGCCAGCAGCGTGTCGCTGCCCCAGACAGGCCCTAGCTCTGGAAACACCATATATTTT

abundance: -
j_gene: TRBJ1-1
v_gene: TRBV9
d_gene: -
CDR3aa: CASSVLSGTEAFF
CDR3nt: TGTGCCAGCAGCGTATTAAGCGGCACTGAAGCTTTCTTT

abundance: -
j_gene: TRBJ1-1
v_gene: TRBV6-1
d_gene: -
CDR3aa: CASIQVTEAFF
CDR3nt: TGTGCCAGCATCCAGGTCACTGAAGCTTTCTTT

abundance: -
j_gene: TRBJ2-7
v_gene: TRBV5-1
d_gene: TRBD1
CDR3aa: CASSLTGGYEQYF
CDR3nt: TGCGCCAGCAGCTTGACAGGGGGCTACGAGCAGTACTTC

abundance: -
j_gene: TRBJ1-2
v_gene: TRBV7-2
d_gene: -
CDR3aa: CASSFYKQSYGYTF
CDR3nt: TGTGCCAGCAGCTTCTATAAACAGAGCTATGGCTACACCTTC

abundance: -
j_gene: TRBJ1-1
v_gene: TRBV6-5
d_gene: -
CDR3aa: CASSSPGKGYTEAFF
CDR3nt: TGTGCCAGCAGTTCCCCAGGGAAGGGGTACACTGAAGCTTTCTTT

abundance: few
j_gene: TRBJ1-2
v_gene: TRBV11-2
d_gene: -
CDR3aa: CASSLDSRRNGYTF
CDR3nt: TGTGCCAGCAGCTTAGACTCCAGGAGGAATGGCTACACCTTC

abundance: -
j_gene: TRBJ2-7
v_gene: TRBV6-5
d_gene: TRBD1
CDR3aa: CASRAQGTPSYEQYF
CDR3nt: TGTGCCAGCAGGGCACAGGGGACCCCCTCCTACGAGCAGTACTTC

abundance: -
j_gene: TRBJ1-1
v_gene: TRBV9
d_gene: TRBD1
CDR3aa: CASRQAGGNTEAFF
CDR3nt: TGTGCCAGCAGACAAGCAGGGGGGAACACTGAAGCTTTCTTT

abundance: -
j_gene: TRBJ1-4
v_gene: TRBV4-2
d_gene: TRBD1
CDR3aa: CASSQPGQDVEKLFF
CDR3nt: TGTGCCAGCAGCCAACCGGGACAGGATGTTGAAAAACTGTTTTTT

abundance: -
j_gene: TRBJ1-5
v_gene: TRBV2
d_gene: -
CDR3aa: CASSEWQKPGGQPQHF
CDR3nt: TGTGCCAGCAGTGAGTGGCAGAAGCCGGGAGGGCAGCCCCAGCATTTT

abundance: -
j_gene: TRBJ1-2
v_gene: TRBV5-4
d_gene: -
CDR3aa: CASSVGTLDYGYTF
CDR3nt: TGTGCCAGCAGCGTAGGGACACTAGACTATGGCTACACCTTC

abundance: few
j_gene: TRBJ2-2
v_gene: TRBV9
d_gene: TRBD2
CDR3aa: CASSVVAGGPSGELFF
CDR3nt: TGTGCCAGCAGCGTAGTAGCGGGGGGGCCATCCGGGGAGCTGTTTTTT

abundance: few
j_gene: TRBJ2-7
v_gene: TRBV4-1
d_gene: TRBD1
CDR3aa: CASSVRQGNEQYF
CDR3nt: TGCGCCAGCAGCGTACGACAGGGGAACGAGCAGTACTTC

abundance: -
j_gene: TRBJ1-1
v_gene: TRBV7-9
d_gene: -
CDR3aa: CSSSLAGAEGTEAFF
CDR3nt: TGTTCCAGCAGCTTAGCAGGGGCCGAAGGCACTGAAGCTTTCTTT

abundance: -
j_gene: TRBJ2-5
v_gene: TRBV5-5
d_gene: -
CDR3aa: CASSARQALTQETQYF
CDR3nt: TGTGCCAGCAGCGCCCGCCAGGCCCTTACACAAGAGACCCAGTACTTC